This T cell receptor (beta chain) derives from a study of blood T cell repertoires in COVID-19. At the level of the study: Spain, Italy and the United States supplied samples that represented acute and convalescent COVID-19. From T cells, B-cell-depleted T cells, or PBMCs came the material, which was cDNA or gDNA.

Trimming took 5 bases from V and 2 from J, leaving 11 bases between them. The CDR3 totals 14 residues. The V gene's germline CDR1 is SGHRS and CDR2 YFSETQ. Seattle's enrolled individuals joined amid active infection and were then monitored longitudinally. Authors' analysis steps: Nucleated cell counts were estimated from reference gene primer amplification. TCRdb keeps only in-frame clones here, not all; method: immunoSEQ multiplex PCR. V, J and clone size were drawn from that table, and D and trimming were deduced from the DNA. The data show 250,000 to 300,000 clones, with 70% to 90% seen just once and approximately 6% held by the top ten.

Input material: peripheral blood. This sequence was found in a woman in her fifties or sixties with COVID-19, enrolled during active disease. V usage is TRBV5-1 and J usage is TRBJ2-1; unclear D gene. The CDR3 region is CASRIGEAYNEQFF. The CDR3 nucleotides read TGCGCCAGCAGGATAGGAGAAGCCTACAATGAGCAGTTCTTC.